These 21 T cell receptor beta chains originate from one sample sequenced in a study of breast tumors, draining lymph nodes, adjacent tissues. Axillary draining lymph nodes of breast cancer patients supplied the node samples. TCRdb itself ran the multiplex PCR reads through MiXCR, one entry per CDR3 protein. The table lists about 200,000 distinct CDR3 sequences, less than 40% of them singletons. Source material: axillary lymph node tissue. The receptors come from a female donor with breast cancer. Some clones in this sample may be carry-over from other donors' samples.

This clonotype was detected ten times or more. The chain is built from TRBV20-1 and TRBJ2-5; 10 positions agree with TRBD2. This CDR3 has 14 amino acids. Germline V lookup: CDR1 DFQATT, CDR2 SNEGSKA (reference sequence). V dropped 2 bases and J dropped 5; count of bases not matched to a gene: 5. CDR3 nucleotides: TGCAGTGCTAGAACTGGGACTAGCGCTGAGACCCAGTACTTC. This sequence encodes CSARTGTSAETQYF.

The chain joins TRBV4-2 to TRBJ2-3; D is tentatively TRBD1 or TRBD2 (5 bases each). V gave up 3 bases and J gave up 2 bases, with 12 bases separating them. In germline, CDR1 is LGHNA, CDR2 YNFKEQ. The CDR3 has 15 amino acids. CDR3 bases: TGTGCCAGCAGCCAGGGACCAGCATACACAGATACGCAGTATTTT. It specifies CASSQGPAYTDTQYF.

There are many counts of this clonotype. This rearrangement joins TRBV7-9 to TRBJ1-4; tentatively, D is TRBD1 (5 bases). Germline CDR1 is SEHNR and CDR2 is FQNEAQ (reference sequence). V gave up 5 bases and J gave up 8 bases, with 12 bases separating them. There are 13 residues in the CDR3. The CDR3 DNA follows: TGTGCCAGCAGCCTCAGGGACGACGAAAAACTGTTTTTT. Amino acid sequence: CASSLRDDEKLFF.

This chain joins TRBV7-2 and TRBJ1-2; D perhaps matches TRBD1 (5 bases). The CDR3 runs 15 residues. Germline-derived CDR1 and CDR2 are SGHTA and FQGNSA. V was shortened by 3 bases and J by 5 bases, with 16 bases between the two germline ends. CDR3 sequence (DNA): TGTGCCAGCAGCTTGCGGGACGGCCACGCTTATGGCTACACCTTC. Translating it yields CASSLRDGHAYGYTF.

This clonotype was found many times. This chain links TRBV15 with TRBJ1-4, with 7 bases fitting TRBD1. This CDR3 comprises 16 residues. The V gene end was trimmed by 3 bases and the J gene end by 8 bases; junction bases not matched to a gene: 12. Looked up from germline, CDR1 is LNHNV and CDR2 is YYDKDF (reference sequence). CDR3 bases: TGTGCCACCAGCAGGGAGACAGGGCGAGGAGGAGAAAAACTGTTTTTT. Amino acids: CATSRETGRGGEKLFF.

This clonotype was seen a single time. This rearrangement joins TRBV19 to TRBJ1-5; D gene uncertain. The germline CDR1 and CDR2 sequences are LNHDA and SQIVND (reference sequence). V was cut by 5 bases and J by 11 bases, with 19 bases left in between. The CDR3 is 14 amino acids. The CDR3 is CASSPGLLRETQHF. CDR3 nucleotides: TGTGCCAGTAGTCCCGGACTGTTGCGGGAGACCCAGCATTTT.

V is TRBV6-2 or TRBV6-3 and J is TRBJ2-2; a weak D match, TRBD2 (5 bases). V lost 8 bases, J lost 3 bases, and 22 bases lay in between. Germline V lookup: CDR1 MNHEY, CDR2 SVGEGT. CDR3 size: 17 residues. DNA for the CDR3: TGTGCCAGCGGCCTAAGGACTTGCGGTACATACACCGGGGAGCTGTTTTTT. As protein: CASGLRTCGTYTGELFF.

Concerning this clonotype: A junction end diverges from the germline sequence, so it may reflect a read error. This chain links TRBV6-5 with TRBJ1-3; D remains unclear. The V gene's germline CDR1 is MNHEY and CDR2 SVGAGI. The CDR3 has 14 residues. The CDR3 sequence: CASSHSGPGNTIYF. CDR3 bases: TGTGCCAGCAGTCACTCGGGCCCTGGAAACACCATATATTTT.

V and J are TRBV18 and TRBJ2-2, with D possibly being TRBD1 (6 bases). The length of the CDR3 is 14 residues. V was pared by 6 bases and J by 7 bases, with 15 bases between. CDR1 and CDR2 (germline): KGHSH, LQKENI. The CDR3 sequence is CASSRDIRGGELFF. The CDR3 DNA is TGTGCCAGCTCCAGGGACATTCGCGGCGGGGAGCTGTTTTTT.

V and J are TRBV11-3 and TRBJ2-1; 14 bases line up with TRBD2. This CDR3 has 16 amino acids. From germline, CDR1 is SGHNT and CDR2 YENEEA. Germline trimming cut 5 bases from V and 8 bases from J; bases unmatched to any gene: 8. CDR3 in DNA: TGTGCCAGCAGCCCAAGGACTAGCGGGAGGATTGATGAGCAGTTCTTC. Its translation is CASSPRTSGRIDEQFF.

Many counts were recorded for this clonotype. The junction differs from germline at one of its ends, possibly a read error. The V gene is TRBV7-7, the J gene TRBJ2-3, with 14 bases identical to TRBD2. This CDR3 is 17 amino acids long. Germline V gene lookup returns CDR1 SSHAT and CDR2 FNYEAQ (reference sequence). The CDR3 DNA is TGTGCTAGCAGCCCCCTGACTAGCGGGAGGGGACTAGATACGCAGTATTTT. Translating gives CASSPLTSGRGLDTQYF.

The table lists this clonotype with many counts. The chain joins TRBV10-1 to TRBJ2-1; 7 bases align to TRBD2. J was trimmed by 15 bases and V by 0 bases; bases with no gene match: 8. There are 13 residues in the CDR3. Germline V gene lookup returns CDR1 WNHNN and CDR2 SYGVQD (reference sequence). CDR3 in amino acids: CASSESKRTSLFF. The DNA for the CDR3 is TGCGCCAGCAGTGAGTCGAAACGGACTAGTTTGTTCTTC.

The CDR3 spells CASSLGGGRSQPQHF. CDR3 nucleotide sequence: TGTGCCAGCAGTTTAGGCGGGGGGCGAAGTCAGCCCCAGCATTTT. This chain links TRBV28 with TRBJ1-5; D is perhaps TRBD1 (6 bases). This CDR3 is 15 amino acids long. V dropped 2 bases and J dropped 6 bases, with 14 bases sitting between them. Germline CDR1 is MDHEN and CDR2 is SYDVKM.

This clonotype showed up just once. V gene TRBV27 combines with J gene TRBJ1-3; 10 positions match TRBD1. CDR3 length equals 14 residues. The V segment lost 6 bases and the J segment 4 bases; nucleotides outside the gene matches: 3. The germline CDR1 and CDR2 sequences are MNHEY and SMNVEV (reference sequence). The CDR3 sequence is CASRATGGGNTIYF. CDR3 nucleotides: TGTGCCAGCAGAGCGACAGGGGGCGGAAACACCATATATTTT.

This clonotype was recorded at least ten times. CDR3 DNA sequence: TGTGCCAGCAGCCCTTACAATCAGCCCCAGCATTTT. It yields the protein CASSPYNQPQHF. The gene calls are TRBV5-8 and TRBJ1-5, with no clear D. Germline V gene data show CDR1 as SGHTS and CDR2 as YDEGEE. The CDR3 is 12 residues long. V dropped 4 bases and J dropped 3 bases, with 5 bases sitting between them. The complete variable domain, with remaining parts taken from reference TRBV5-8 and TRBJ1-5, reads EAGVTQSPTHLIKTRGQQATLRCSPISGHTSVYWYQQALGLGLQFLLWYDEGEERNRGNFPPRFSGRQFPNYSSELNVNALELEDSALYLCASSPYNQPQHFGDGTRLSIL.

The chain combines TRBV7-9 with TRBJ2-2; 11 bases fit TRBD1. Looked up from germline, CDR1 is SEHNR and CDR2 is FQNEAQ (reference sequence). CDR3 length equals 15 residues. Trimming cost V 5 bases and J 4 bases; bases outside gene matches: 3. The DNA for the CDR3 is TGTGCCAGCAGCGAGGACAGGGGGCCCACCGGGGAGCTGTTTTTT. This encodes CASSEDRGPTGELFF.

This clonotype has a handful of counts. The germline gene is not matched at one end of the junction; a read error may be the cause. The chain joins TRBV11-3 to TRBJ1-4, with a tentative D call TRBD1 (6 bases). The germline gives CDR1 SGHNT, CDR2 YENEEA. The CDR3 totals 16 residues. In nucleotides, the CDR3 is TGTGCCGGCAGCTCAGGGGCTCGCACAACTAATGAAAAACTGTTTTTT. As protein: CAGSSGARTTNEKLFF.

This clonotype has just one count. The chain joins TRBV7-9 to TRBJ2-3; 7 bases map to TRBD2. CDR1 and CDR2 from the germline V gene are SEHNR and FQNEAQ (reference sequence). The CDR3 is 19 amino acids. The V gene end was trimmed by 2 bases and the J gene end by 4 bases; junction bases not matched to a gene: 18. The CDR3 DNA reads as TGTGCCAGCAGCTTATCTCCGGGTAGGGAGGGTTGGACCCCAGATACGCAGTATTTT. It is translated as CASSLSPGREGWTPDTQYF.

This clonotype was seen a single time. A much more abundant neighbour one base away suggests this may be a read error. This chain links TRBV4-1 with TRBJ2-7; D possibly corresponds to TRBD1 (6 bases). The CDR3 contains 17 residues. CDR1 and CDR2 from the germline V gene are MGHRA and YSYEKL. The CDR3 sequence is CASSQFYSGTLYYERYF. The CDR3, as DNA: TGCGCCAGCAGCCAGTTTTATTCGGGGACATTATACTACGAGCGGTACTTC.

On this clonotype: Relative to the germline gene, one junction end is altered; a read error may explain this. The chain couples TRBV7-9 to TRBJ2-1, with D perhaps TRBD2 (5 bases). From germline, CDR1 is SEHNR and CDR2 FQNEAQ (reference sequence). This CDR3 has 15 amino acids. For the CDR3, the DNA is TGTGCCAGCAGCGGAGGTTGGGCTGGTAGCAATCAGCAGTTCTTC. Protein: CASSGGWAGSNQQFF.

V gene TRBV18 combines with J gene TRBJ1-2; no firm D call. The germline gives CDR1 KGHSH, CDR2 LQKENI. Trimming stripped 0 bases from V and 8 bases from J, with 16 bases between. The CDR3 length is 15 residues. The CDR3 sequence is CASSPPNLSVGGYTF. The CDR3 DNA reads as TGTGCCAGCTCACCACCAAATCTGTCCGTGGGGGGCTACACCTTC.